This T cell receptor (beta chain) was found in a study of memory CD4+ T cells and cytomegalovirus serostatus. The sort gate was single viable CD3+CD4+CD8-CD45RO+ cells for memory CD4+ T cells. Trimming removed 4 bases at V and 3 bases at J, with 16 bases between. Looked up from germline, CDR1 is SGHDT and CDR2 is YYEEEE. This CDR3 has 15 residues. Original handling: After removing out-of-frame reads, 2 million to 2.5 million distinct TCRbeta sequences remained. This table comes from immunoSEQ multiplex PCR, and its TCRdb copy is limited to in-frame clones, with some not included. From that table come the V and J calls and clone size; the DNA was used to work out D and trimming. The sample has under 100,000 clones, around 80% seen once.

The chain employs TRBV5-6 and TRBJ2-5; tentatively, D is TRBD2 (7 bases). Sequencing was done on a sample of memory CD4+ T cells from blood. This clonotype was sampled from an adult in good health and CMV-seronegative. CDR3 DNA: TGTGCCAGCAGCACCAGGGGAGGGGTAAAAGAGACCCAGTACTTC. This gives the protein CASSTRGGVKETQYF.